The entry that follows covers one TCR beta chain sequence. The sample comes from a study of blood T cell repertoires in COVID-19. Study details: Sites in the United States, Italy and Spain provided acute and convalescent COVID-19 samples.

Generated by immunoSEQ multiplex PCR, the TCRdb table keeps only in-frame clones and is missing some. The sample contains roughly 250,000 clones, around 81% of which appear only once. Losses at the gene ends were 2 bases for V and 5 bases for J; bases not matched to a gene: 2. Germline CDR1 MNHEY, CDR2 SVGAGI. The CDR3 runs 14 residues. The J gene is TRBJ2-5, the V gene TRBV6-5; 10 bases fit TRBD1. The material sequenced was peripheral blood. The TCR originated in a woman aged 55-70 years with active or convalescent COVID-19. CDR3 sequence: CASSYGTGEETQYF. CDR3 DNA: TGTGCCAGCAGTTACGGGACAGGGGAGGAGACCCAGTACTTC.